The entry below describes one TCR beta chain. It has no known antigen specificity. Base qualities are missing; no much larger clone stands one base away. For CDR1 and CDR2, the germline V gene lists SQVTM and ANQGSEA. There are 15 amino acids in the CDR3, from cysteine to phenylalanine inclusive. The only DNA kept is the CDR3, 45 bases in frame from the first base. Trimmed from V: 4 bases; trimmed from J: 5 bases; junction bases lacking a gene match: 12. Peripheral blood CD8+ and CD4+ T cells from healthy donors, Susac syndrome patients and multiple sclerosis patients were profiled using high-throughput TCR beta sequencing. Susac syndrome patients met recently defined diagnostic criteria for definite or probable disease. CD8+ TEMRA cells were enriched by FACS, while bulk CD8+ and CD4+ T cells were purified by magnetic negative isolation. Blood was drawn into EDTA tubes, processed within 24 hours, and PBMCs were isolated by density gradient centrifugation. PBMCs destined for TCR sequencing were cryopreserved in liquid nitrogen and later thawed in a 37 °C water bath. Purity of sorted or isolated CD4+, CD8+ and CD8+ TEMRA cells was at least 90%.

This specimen belongs to a study of CD8 T cells in Susac syndrome (dated by TCRdb to between 2018 and 2021). About the study as a whole: Of the Susac syndrome patients who were sequenced, about eight were in clinical remission while 5 or 6 had clinically active disease. Susac syndrome patients were therapy-naive, on corticosteroids (some also receiving IVIg), or on IVIg alone at blood withdrawal. Whether CD8+ T cell activation and differentiation in Susac syndrome was antigen driven was tested using repertoire sequencing. What the research found in general, with its limitations: In patients with Susac syndrome, the CD4+ T cell repertoire showed no detectable clonal expansion. The number of individuals in the TCR sequencing and HLA analysis was recognized as being relatively small.

RNA was extracted using the RNeasy kit, and about 0.45 to 1 ug of the RNA was reverse transcribed with random hexamers. The immunoSEQ multiplex PCR assay, which covers 54 Vbeta and 13 Jbeta segments, was used to amplify TCR beta CDR3 regions. PCR amplification bias was corrected using a synthetic template baseline for primer optimization and computational correction. The authors' pipeline ran thus. Reads were assigned to V, D and J genes according to IMGT and analyzed in immunoSEQ Analyzer, with only productive sequences retained. Clonality was calculated as one minus the Shannon entropy normalized by log2 of the number of productive unique sequences. Public and private clones were assessed among the 100 most prevalent clones of each patient and control. Clones were defined as Susac-specific when absent from the healthy and MS cohorts, from over 950 published viral clones and from other ImmuneACCESS disease sequences. TCRdb cleaned the public reads at Q25 with fastp, built clones with MiXCR and kept in-frame beta chains. Merged by CDR3 protein, the rows form single entries marked with the most common genes and DNA. The V and J calls and clone size are TCRdb's, not the authors'. This sample holds around 150,000 distinct CDR3 sequences; around 95% were observed only once. About 0.08% of the sample goes to the ten largest clones.

The sample consisted of CD4+ T cells from PBMCs. This TCR was recovered from a human donor with Susac syndrome. The sequence is built from TRBV29-1 and TRBJ2-7, with TRBD1 matching 9 junction bases. The DNA is as follows: TGCAGCGTTGTAAATGCGGGACAGGGAATCCACGAGCAGTACTTC. Translated, this gives CSVVNAGQGIHEQYF.